The 8 T cell receptor beta chains in this list originate from one sample, sequenced in a study of T cell responses to AZD1222 COVID-19 vaccine (dated by TCRdb to the early 2020s). Receptor libraries were prepared by the immunoSEQ multiplex PCR assay. In TCRdb, the immuneACCESS table is reduced to in-frame sequences with V and J assigned. These tables do not hold every clone; where another copy was compared, an unresolved V gene accounts for under half, and the others remain unexplained. Present in this sample are 100,000 or so clones, 85% to 90% of which were seen just once. Together, the top ten hold roughly 4% of the sample. What the time point label conveys for this sample: baseline before first vaccination. The source was peripheral blood, collected on day 0 of AZD1222 vaccination. The source of these receptors is an adult in good health.

The chain carries TRBV10-1 and TRBJ1-5; unclear D gene. Germline lookup yields CDR1 WNHNN and CDR2 SYGVQD (reference sequence). V lost 5 bases, J lost 9 bases, and 14 bases lay in between. This CDR3 region has 13 residues. CDR3 DNA sequence: TGCGCCAGCAGTAATACAGAGATCGGGCCCCAGCATTTT. Its translation: CASSNTEIGPQHF.

The chain joins TRBV7-3 to TRBJ2-3; 7 positions agree with TRBD1. CDR3 length: 13 residues. Trimming cost V 5 bases and J 1 base; bases outside gene matches: 0. Germline V gene data show CDR1 as SGHTA and CDR2 as FQGTGA. CDR3 bases: TGTGCCAGCAGCCAGGGGGGCACAGATACGCAGTATTTT. Translation: CASSQGGTDTQYF.

The chain is built from TRBV27 and TRBJ1-1, with D hard to call. Germline V gives CDR1 MNHEY, CDR2 SMNVEV (reference sequence). The ends were cut back, 6 bases at V and 1 base at J, with 15 bases in the middle. The CDR3 runs to 15 residues. DNA of the CDR3: TGTGCCAGCAGACTTACCGCACGGGGGAACACTGAAGCTTTCTTT. It specifies CASRLTARGNTEAFF.

This chain links TRBV10-2 with TRBJ2-3; possible D gene TRBD2, 6 bases. V lost 5 bases and J 0 bases, leaving 15 bases between the germline ends. CDR1 is WSHSY, CDR2 SAAADI, per germline. This CDR3 is built from 16 residues. CDR3 protein: CASSRGLLSSTDTQYF. In nucleotides, the CDR3 is TGCGCCAGCAGTCGGGGACTGCTTTCTAGCACAGATACGCAGTATTTT.

The chain uses TRBV7-9 and TRBJ1-2; D is perhaps TRBD1 (5 bases). This CDR3 is built from 14 residues. Germline-derived CDR1 and CDR2 are SEHNR and FQNEAQ (reference sequence). Trimming took off 2 bases at V and 4 bases at J, with 11 bases between the two ends. The DNA of the CDR3 is TGTGCCAGCAGCTTATGGGGCGAGGGCTATGGCTACACCTTC. Translated, it gives CASSLWGEGYGYTF.

The rearrangement joins TRBV4-1 to TRBJ2-1; 7 bases align to TRBD1. V lost 1 base to trimming and J lost 5 bases; unmatched junction nucleotides: 2. The CDR3 length is 14 residues. In germline, CDR1 is MGHRA, CDR2 YSYEKL. Written as DNA, the CDR3 is TGCGCCAGCAGCCAAGTTACAGGGGACAATGAGCAGTTCTTC. Its translation: CASSQVTGDNEQFF.

This chain connects TRBV4-2 to TRBJ2-3; 13 bases map to TRBD2. The junction had 4 bases not matched to a gene; V was cut back by 3 bases and J by 4 bases. The CDR3 is 16 amino acids. The germline V gene has CDR1 LGHNA and CDR2 YNFKEQ. This CDR3 is CASSQYTSGGADTQYF. The CDR3 region has the DNA TGTGCCAGCAGCCAGTATACTAGCGGGGGGGCAGATACGCAGTATTTT.

The gene calls are TRBV24-1 and TRBJ2-4; 8 bases are a match to TRBD2. CDR1 KGHDR and CDR2 SFDVKD come from the germline V gene. CDR3 length: 20 amino acids. The J segment lost 0 bases and the V segment lost 8 bases, leaving 20 bases of the junction unmatched. The CDR3 here is CATKNQGTCGGGTAKNIQYF. In DNA, the CDR3 is TGTGCCACCAAAAACCAGGGGACTTGCGGCGGGGGGACAGCCAAAAACATTCAGTACTTC.